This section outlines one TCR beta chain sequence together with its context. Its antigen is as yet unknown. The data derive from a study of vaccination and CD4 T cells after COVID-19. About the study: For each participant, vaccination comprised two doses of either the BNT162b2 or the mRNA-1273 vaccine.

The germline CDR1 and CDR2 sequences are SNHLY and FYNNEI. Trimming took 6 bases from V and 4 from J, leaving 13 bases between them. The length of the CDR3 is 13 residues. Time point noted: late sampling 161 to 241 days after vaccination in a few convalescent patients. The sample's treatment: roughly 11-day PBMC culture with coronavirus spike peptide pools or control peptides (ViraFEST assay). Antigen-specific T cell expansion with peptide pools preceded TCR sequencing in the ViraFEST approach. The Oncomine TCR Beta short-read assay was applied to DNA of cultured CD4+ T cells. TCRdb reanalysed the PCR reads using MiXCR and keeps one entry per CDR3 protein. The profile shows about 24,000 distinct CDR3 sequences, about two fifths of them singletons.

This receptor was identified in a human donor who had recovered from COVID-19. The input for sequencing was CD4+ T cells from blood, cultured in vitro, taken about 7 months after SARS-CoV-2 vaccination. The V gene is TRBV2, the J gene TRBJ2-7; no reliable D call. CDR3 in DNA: TGTGCCAGCAGACCCCTGTCTTGGTACGAGCAGTACTTC. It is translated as CASRPLSWYEQYF.